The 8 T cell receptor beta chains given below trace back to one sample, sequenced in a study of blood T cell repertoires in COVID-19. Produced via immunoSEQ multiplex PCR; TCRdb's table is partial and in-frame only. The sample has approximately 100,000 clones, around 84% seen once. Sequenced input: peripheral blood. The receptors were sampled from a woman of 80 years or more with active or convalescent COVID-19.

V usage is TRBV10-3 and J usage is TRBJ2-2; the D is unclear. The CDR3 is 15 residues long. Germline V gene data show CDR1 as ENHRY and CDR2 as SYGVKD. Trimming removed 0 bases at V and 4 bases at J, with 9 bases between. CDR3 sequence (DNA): TGTGCCATCAGTGAGTCGGCAGTTTCCACCGGGGAGCTGTTTTTT. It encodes CAISESAVSTGELFF.

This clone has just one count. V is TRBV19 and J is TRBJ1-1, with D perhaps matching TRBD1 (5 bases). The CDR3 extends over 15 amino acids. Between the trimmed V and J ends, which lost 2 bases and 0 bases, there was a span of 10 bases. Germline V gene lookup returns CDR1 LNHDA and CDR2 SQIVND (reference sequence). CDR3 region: CASSIFAGLNTEAFF. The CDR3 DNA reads TGTGCCAGTAGTATATTCGCAGGGTTGAACACTGAAGCTTTCTTT.

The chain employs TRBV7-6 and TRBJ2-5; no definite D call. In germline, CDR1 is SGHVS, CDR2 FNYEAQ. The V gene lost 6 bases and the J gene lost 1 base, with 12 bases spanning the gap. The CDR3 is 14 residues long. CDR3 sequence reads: CASSSGWVQETQYF. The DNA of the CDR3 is TGTGCCAGCAGTTCCGGGTGGGTCCAAGAGACCCAGTACTTC. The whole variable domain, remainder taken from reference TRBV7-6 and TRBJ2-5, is GAGVSQSPRYKVTKRGQDVALRCDPISGHVSLYWYRQALGQGPEFLTYFNYEAQQDKSGLPNDRFSAERPEGSISTLTIQRTEQRDSAMYRCASSSGWVQETQYFGPGTRLLVL.

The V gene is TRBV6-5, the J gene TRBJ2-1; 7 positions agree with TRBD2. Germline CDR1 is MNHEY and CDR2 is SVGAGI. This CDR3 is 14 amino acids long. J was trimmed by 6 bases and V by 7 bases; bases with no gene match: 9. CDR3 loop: CASKGQGGFNEQFF. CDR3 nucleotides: TGTGCCAGCAAAGGCCAGGGAGGGTTCAATGAGCAGTTCTTC.

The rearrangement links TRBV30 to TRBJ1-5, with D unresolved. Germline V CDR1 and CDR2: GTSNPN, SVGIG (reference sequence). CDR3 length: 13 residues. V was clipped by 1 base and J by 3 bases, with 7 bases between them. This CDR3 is CAWSAQVNQPQHF. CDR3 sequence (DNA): TGTGCCTGGAGTGCCCAGGTCAATCAGCCCCAGCATTTT.

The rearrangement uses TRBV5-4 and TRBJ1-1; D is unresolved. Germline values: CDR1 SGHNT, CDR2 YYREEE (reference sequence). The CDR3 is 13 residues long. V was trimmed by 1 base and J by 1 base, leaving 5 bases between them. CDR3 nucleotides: TGTGCCAGCAGCTTGACAGCGAACACTGAAGCTTTCTTT. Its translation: CASSLTANTEAFF.

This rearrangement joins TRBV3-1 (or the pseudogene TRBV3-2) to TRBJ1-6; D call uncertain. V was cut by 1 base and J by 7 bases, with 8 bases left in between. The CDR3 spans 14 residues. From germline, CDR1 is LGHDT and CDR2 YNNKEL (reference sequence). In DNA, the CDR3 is TGTGCCAGCAGCCAAGGCCTCGAGAATTCACCCCTCCACTTT. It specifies CASSQGLENSPLHF.

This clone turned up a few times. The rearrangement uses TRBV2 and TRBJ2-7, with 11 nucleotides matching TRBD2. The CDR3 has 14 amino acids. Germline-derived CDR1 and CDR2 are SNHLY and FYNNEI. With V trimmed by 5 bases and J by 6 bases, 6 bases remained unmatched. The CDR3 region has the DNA TGTGCCAGCAGTAATAGCGGGAGGGCCTCCGAGCAGTACTTC. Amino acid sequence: CASSNSGRASEQYF. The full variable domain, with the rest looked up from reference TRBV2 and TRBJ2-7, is EPEVTQTPSHQVTQMGQEVILRCVPISNHLYFYWYRQILGQKVEFLVSFYNNEISEKSEIFDDQFSVERPDGSNFTLKIRSTKLEDSAMYFCASSNSGRASEQYFGPGTRLTVT.